This passage covers 5 T cell receptor beta chains from one sample sequenced in a study of blood T cell repertoires in COVID-19. Libraries were prepared by immunoSEQ multiplex PCR; TCRdb keeps only in-frame clonotypes and omits some of them. The sample yields under 30,000 clones, about 91% seen once. Sample: peripheral blood. The receptors here all came from a man aged 50-60 years with active COVID-19.

The CDR3 nucleotides read TGTGCCAGCAGTGAAACTGTACAGGGGTACACAGATACGCAGTATTTT. Encoded protein: CASSETVQGYTDTQYF. This chain links TRBV6-1 with TRBJ2-3; 7 bases agree with TRBD1. This CDR3 has 16 residues. Germline assignment: CDR1 MNHNS and CDR2 SASEGT. V lost 2 bases, J lost 2 bases, and 7 bases stayed unmatched.

The rearrangement uses TRBV3-1 (or the pseudogene TRBV3-2) and TRBJ1-2; perhaps TRBD1 as D (5 bases). This CDR3 has 13 amino acids. Trimming took off 10 bases at V and 1 base at J, with 13 bases between the two ends. Germline V gene lookup returns CDR1 LGHDT and CDR2 YNNKEL (reference sequence). CDR3 DNA: TGTGCCACCAGACAGAGCTATAACTATGGCTACACCTTC. This translates into CATRQSYNYGYTF.

DNA for the CDR3: TGTGCCAGCAGTGTTCTAGCGGGAGACAATGAGCAGTTCTTC. It specifies CASSVLAGDNEQFF. The V and J genes are TRBV2 and TRBJ2-1; 10 nucleotides align to TRBD2. The CDR3 covers 14 residues. V shed 4 bases, J shed 5 bases, and the junction held 2 bases outside the gene matches. CDR1 is SNHLY and CDR2 is FYNNEI in the germline V gene. Together with reference TRBV2 and TRBJ2-1, the CDR3 gives the full variable domain: EPEVTQTPSHQVTQMGQEVILRCVPISNHLYFYWYRQILGQKVEFLVSFYNNEISEKSEIFDDQFSVERPDGSNFTLKIRSTKLEDSAMYFCASSVLAGDNEQFFGPGTRLTVL.

The V gene is TRBV5-1, the J gene TRBJ2-5; TRBD2 agrees at 7 bases. Trimming at V came to 3 bases and at J to 4 bases, leaving 6 bases not matched to a gene. Germline loops: CDR1 SGHRS, CDR2 YFSETQ. This CDR3 comprises 14 residues. Here the CDR3 reads CASSSGRGVETQYF. CDR3 sequence (DNA): TGCGCCAGCAGCTCGGGCCGGGGGGTAGAGACCCAGTACTTC.

This chain joins TRBV19 and TRBJ1-2; maybe TRBD1 (6 bases). From germline, CDR1 is LNHDA and CDR2 SQIVND (reference sequence). Between the trimmed V and J ends, which lost 8 bases and 4 bases, there was a span of 17 bases. The CDR3 is made up of 14 amino acids. The CDR3 loop is CASSQQDSGYGYTF. In DNA form, the CDR3 reads TGTGCCAGTTCACAACAGGACAGTGGCTATGGCTACACCTTC.